The clone carrying this T cell receptor (beta chain) was seen repeatedly, ten times or more. This specimen belongs to a study of T cell repertoires in cytomegalovirus infection. The CDR3 is 15 residues long. V dropped 4 bases and J dropped 6 bases, with 13 bases sitting between them. TCRdb passed the reads through MiXCR, listing each CDR3 protein once. Among approximately 550,000 distinct CDR3 sequences, approximately 15% were seen once, and the ten largest hold 20% to 30%. Sample: CD8+ T cells from PBMCs. The sequence was obtained from a human donor in good health (CMV status not recorded). Some clones in this sample may be carry-over from other donors' samples. The chain joins TRBV12-3 or TRBV12-4 to TRBJ1-6, with D hard to call. The CDR3 reads CASSSSGRVNSPLHF. The CDR3, as DNA: TGTGCCAGCAGTTCCTCGGGGAGGGTTAATTCACCCCTCCACTTT.